These 26 T cell receptor beta chains came from one sample sequenced in a study of T cell clonality in common variable immunodeficiency. Findings of the study overall: Common variable immunodeficiency TCR beta sequences reportedly had fewer deletions and N-nucleotide insertions.

Sequencing used immunoSEQ multiplex PCR; TCRdb keeps in-frame clones, though not all of them. The sample has around 28,000 clones, none seen only once. The antigens these receptors bind are not known. The sequenced sample was peripheral blood mononuclear cells. The source is a human donor with common variable immunodeficiency.

In this sample, this clone turned up many times. The read falls 3 residues short of the CDR3 end, and the missing part is taken from the germline J gene. The chain combines TRBV7-2 with TRBJ1-4; 8 positions agree with TRBD1. The germline CDR1 and CDR2 sequences are SGHTA and FQGNSA. The CDR3 sequence is 14 residues long. Unmatched junction bases numbered 6, after V lost 5 bases and J lost 7 bases. The chain's CDR3 is CASSQGARSEKLFF. CDR3 bases read: TGTGCCAGCAGCCAGGGGGCGCGGAGTGAAAAA. Complete variable domain (other parts from reference TRBV7-2 and TRBJ1-4): GAGVSQSPSNKVTEKGKDVELRCDPISGHTALYWYRQSLGQGLEFLIYFQGNSAPDKSGLPSDRFSAERTGGSVSTLTIQRTQQEDSAVYLCASSQGARSEKLFFGSGTQLSVL.

This clone was observed at least ten times. With the read ending 3 residues before the CDR3 end, the germline J gene is used to fill in that end. The V gene is TRBV6-2 or TRBV6-3, the J gene TRBJ2-1, with 10 positions matching TRBD2. In germline, CDR1 is MNHEY, CDR2 SVGEGT. The ends lost 2 bases at V and 6 bases at J; junction bases unmatched: 4. The CDR3 is 15 amino acids. The CDR3 is CASSYQAGGINEQFF. The CDR3 DNA, read in part, is TGTGCCAGCAGTTACCAAGCGGGGGGGATCAATGAG.

This clone appeared many times. The DNA ends 3 residues before the CDR3 does, and the rest of the CDR3 is filled in from the germline J gene. The V call is TRBV7-9, the J call TRBJ1-1; 8 bases line up with TRBD1. Germline CDR1 and CDR2: SEHNR and FQNEAQ (reference sequence). V shed 4 bases, J shed 5 bases, and the junction held 9 bases outside the gene matches. The CDR3 loop spans 15 amino acids. CDR3 amino acids: CASSSSDRVGTEAFF. The covered CDR3 bases are TGTGCCAGCAGCTCCTCGGACAGGGTTGGGACTGAA.

This clone was recorded a few times. Coverage ceases 3 residues before the CDR3 finishes, and the germline J gene fills in the end. V usage is TRBV18 and J usage is TRBJ1-2, with 10 positions matching TRBD1. CDR1 is KGHSH and CDR2 is LQKENI in the germline V gene. The CDR3 loop spans 16 amino acids. Trimming at V came to 0 bases and at J to 3 bases, leaving 4 bases not matched to a gene. The covered CDR3 bases are TGTGCCAGCTCACCACCGGGACAGGGGAGGGACTATGGC. Translating it yields CASSPPGQGRDYG. The CDR3 reads in full as CASSPPGQGRDYGYTF.

Worth noting for this clone: The read gets to within 3 residues of the CDR3 end, and the germline J gene fills in the rest. This chain joins TRBV30 and TRBJ2-7, with 7 bases lining up with TRBD1. Germline lookup yields CDR1 GTSNPN and CDR2 SVGIG (reference sequence). J was trimmed by 6 bases and V by 5 bases; bases with no gene match: 10. The CDR3 spans 13 residues. The chain's CDR3 is CAWDTSQGTEQYF. The sequenced CDR3 bases are TGTGCCTGGGATACGTCACAGGGGACCGAG.

This clone was observed many times. The CDR3 is cut off 3 residues early in the read; its end comes from the germline J gene. The rearrangement uses TRBV2 and TRBJ2-3; 7 bases line up with TRBD1. The germline V gene has CDR1 SNHLY and CDR2 FYNNEI. The CDR3 is 15 residues long. Losses at the gene ends were 4 bases for V and 6 bases for J; bases not matched to a gene: 10. The sequenced CDR3 bases are TGTGCCAGCAGTGCTGGACAGGAACGGGTCGATACG. It translates to CASSAGQERVDT. The entire CDR3 sequence reads CASSAGQERVDTQYF.

In its sample, this clone was seen many times. The read ends 3 residues shy of where the CDR3 ends; the end is completed using the germline J gene. This chain links TRBV7-9 with TRBJ2-5; the D is unclear. V lost 5 bases and J 7 bases, leaving 17 bases between the germline ends. The CDR3 is 14 residues long. CDR1 is SEHNR and CDR2 is FQNEAQ in the germline V gene (reference sequence). CDR3 sequence: CASSLQSVSGTQYF. CDR3 bases read: TGTGCCAGCAGCCTTCAGAGTGTGTCGGGGACC.

This clone was found a few times. The read stops 3 residues short of the end of the CDR3; the missing end is completed from the germline J gene. The genes are TRBV20-1 and TRBJ2-3; unclear D gene. Per germline, CDR1 DFQATT and CDR2 SNEGSKA (reference sequence). CDR3 length: 12 amino acids. V was pared by 3 bases and J by 0 bases, with 4 bases between. The CDR3 sequence: CSASPSTDTQYF. The DNA read from the CDR3 is TGCAGTGCTAGCCCTAGCACAGATACG.

This clone was seen ten or more times. Read sequence stops 3 residues before the CDR3 end, and the germline J gene provides the missing end. V usage is TRBV28 and J usage is TRBJ1-6; tentatively, D is TRBD1 (6 bases). Germline V CDR1 and CDR2: MDHEN, SYDVKM. V was clipped by 5 bases and J by 10 bases, with 21 bases between them. CDR3 length: 16 amino acids. The CDR3 loop is CASSTPGGLRESPLHF. The CDR3 DNA, read in part, is TGTGCCAGCAGTACTCCGGGGGGCCTTCGGGAATCACCC.

CDR3 DNA, as far as it was read: TGTGCCAGTTCTGCCACAGGGAACTATGGC. It translates to CASSATGNYG. The full CDR3 protein reads CASSATGNYGYTF. The rearrangement uses TRBV19 and TRBJ1-2, with a tentative D call TRBD1 (6 bases). The CDR3 extends 3 residues past the end of the read, so its final part is completed from the germline J gene. This CDR3 is 13 amino acids long. The V end lost 8 bases, the J end lost 2 bases, and 12 bases lay between the germline ends. Germline assignment: CDR1 LNHDA and CDR2 SQIVND (reference sequence).

This clone was found many times. The read halts 3 residues ahead of the CDR3 end, with the missing end drawn from the germline J gene. The chain combines TRBV20-1 with TRBJ2-5, with TRBD2 matching 16 bases. V shed 3 bases and J 2 bases; nucleotides not matched to a gene: 0. CDR1 is DFQATT, CDR2 SNEGSKA, per germline (reference sequence). There are 15 residues in the CDR3. CDR3 sequence reads: CSARGLAGGQETQYF. The CDR3 DNA, read in part, is TGCAGTGCTAGGGGACTAGCGGGGGGGCAAGAGACC.

This clone was detected ten times or more. The observed sequence ends 3 residues before the CDR3 terminus, with the missing tail filled in from the germline J gene. The genes are TRBV19 and TRBJ2-5; 7 positions match TRBD1. Unmatched junction bases numbered 9, after V lost 3 bases and J lost 5 bases. The CDR3 consists of 15 residues. From germline, CDR1 is LNHDA and CDR2 SQIVND (reference sequence). CDR3: CASSMESGGGETQYF. The part of the CDR3 DNA that was read is TGTGCCAGTAGTATGGAGTCAGGGGGTGGGGAGACC.

This clone has a count of ten or more. The CDR3 loop is CASRYPPAGVTDTQYF. CDR3 bases read: TGTGCCAGCAGGTACCCCCCAGCGGGGGTCACAGATACG. This chain connects TRBV2 to TRBJ2-3; 8 nucleotides match TRBD2. The read comes to an end 3 residues before the CDR3 does, leaving the germline J gene to fill in the end. The junction had 10 bases not matched to a gene; V was cut back by 6 bases and J by 2 bases. CDR1 SNHLY and CDR2 FYNNEI come from the germline V gene. The CDR3 contains 16 residues.

This clone was observed a handful of times. The read ends 3 residues shy of where the CDR3 ends; the end is completed using the germline J gene. This chain uses TRBV20-1 with TRBJ2-1, with TRBD1 matching over 7 bases. The J segment lost 8 bases and the V segment lost 1 base, leaving 11 bases of the junction unmatched. Germline assignment: CDR1 DFQATT and CDR2 SNEGSKA (reference sequence). The CDR3 extends over 15 amino acids. Incomplete CDR3 DNA: TGCAGTGCTAGAGTAGGGCAGGGGGTGGGGGATGAG. It is translated as CSARVGQGVGDE. The complete CDR3 sequence is CSARVGQGVGDEQFF.

A word on this clone: The CDR3 goes on 3 residues after the read ends, and that part is filled in from the germline J gene. The chain combines TRBV6-2 or TRBV6-3 with TRBJ1-4; 7 bases are a match to TRBD1. Germline V gene data show CDR1 as MNHEY and CDR2 as SVGEGT. J was trimmed by 5 bases and V by 4 bases; bases with no gene match: 7. This CDR3 is 15 amino acids long. CDR3 sequence reads: CASSLGSRGNEKLFF. The CDR3 DNA, read in part, is TGTGCCAGCAGTTTGGGATCCAGGGGGAATGAAAAA.

To note about this clone: The sequenced fragment ends 3 residues before the CDR3 boundary, so the rest is inferred from the germline J gene. This rearrangement joins TRBV6-2 or TRBV6-3 to TRBJ2-1, with 8 positions matching TRBD2. With V trimmed by 6 bases and J by 0 bases, 1 base remained unmatched. This CDR3 region has 14 residues. The V gene's germline CDR1 is MNHEY and CDR2 SVGEGT. CDR3: CASRAGGSYNEQFF. Incomplete CDR3 DNA: TGTGCCAGCAGGGCGGGGGGCTCCTACAATGAG.

Remarks on this clone: The sequenced fragment ends 3 residues before the CDR3 boundary, so the rest is inferred from the germline J gene. The rearrangement uses TRBV30 and TRBJ1-6; a possible D gene is TRBD1 (6 bases). Trimming took off 8 bases at V and 5 bases at J, with 16 bases between the two ends. The CDR3 covers 14 residues. Germline-derived CDR1 and CDR2 are GTSNPN and SVGIG (reference sequence). The CDR3 reads CARSAGQDNSPLHF. Incomplete CDR3 DNA: TGTGCCAGAAGCGCGGGACAAGATAATTCACCC. The whole variable domain, filled in from reference TRBV30 and TRBJ1-6, reads SQTIHQWPATLVQPVGSPLSLECTVEGTSNPNLYWYRQAAGRGLQLLFYSVGIGQISSEVPQNLSASRPQDRQFILSSKKLLLSDSGFYLCARSAGQDNSPLHFGNGTRLTVT.

Concerning this clone: The read terminates 3 residues ahead of where the CDR3 ends, so the germline J gene completes it. This chain connects TRBV29-1 to TRBJ2-5, with TRBD2 as a possible D gene (6 bases). The CDR3 is 10 amino acids. Trimming stripped 7 bases from V and 3 bases from J, with 6 bases between. Per germline, CDR1 SQVTM and CDR2 ANQGSEA. The CDR3 protein is CSGGEETQYF. The sequenced part of the CDR3 DNA is TGCAGCGGGGGGGAAGAGACC.

This clone was counted ten times or more. The DNA ends 3 residues before the CDR3 does, and the rest of the CDR3 is filled in from the germline J gene. Other nucleotide sequences from this sample produce the same CDR3. The genes are TRBV6-2 or TRBV6-3 and TRBJ1-3; D might be TRBD1 (6 bases). V gave up 6 bases and J gave up 2 bases, with 8 bases separating them. There are 13 residues in the CDR3. Germline V gene sequence: CDR1 MNHEY, CDR2 SVGEGT. This CDR3 reads CASSRDTGNTIYF. Incomplete CDR3 DNA: TGTGCCAGCAGCCGGGACACTGGAAACACC.

Comment on this clone: The CDR3 extends 3 residues past the end of the read, so its final part is completed from the germline J gene. Within the sample, other DNA sequences also encode this same CDR3. The V call is TRBV19, the J call TRBJ1-1; D is unresolved. Germline-derived CDR1 and CDR2 are LNHDA and SQIVND (reference sequence). V dropped 5 bases and J dropped 5 bases, with 6 bases sitting between them. The CDR3 runs to 11 residues. The sequenced CDR3 bases are TGTGCCAGTAGTTCGGGGACTGAA. This sequence encodes CASSSGTE. From start to end, the CDR3 is CASSSGTEAFF. The entire variable domain, with the rest obtained from reference TRBV19 and TRBJ1-1, is as follows: DGGITQSPKYLFRKEGQNVTLSCEQNLNHDAMYWYRQDPGQGLRLIYYSQIVNDFQKGDIAEGYSVSREKKESFPLTVTSAQKNPTAFYLCASSSGTEAFFGQGTRLTVV.

The sample holds many counts of this clone. The CDR3 extends 3 residues past the end of the read, so its final part is completed from the germline J gene. The rearrangement links TRBV20-1 to TRBJ2-7, with 12 nucleotides matching TRBD2. There are 15 residues in the CDR3. J gave up 4 bases and V 1 base, and 5 bases lay outside the gene matches. Germline V CDR1 and CDR2: DFQATT, SNEGSKA (reference sequence). The CDR3 protein is CSARASSGGVYEQYF. CDR3 DNA, as far as it was read: TGCAGTGCTAGAGCGTCTAGCGGGGGGGTTTACGAG.

This clone was recorded a few times. Read sequence stops 3 residues before the CDR3 end, and the germline J gene provides the missing end. This sequence joins TRBV7-6 and TRBJ2-5, with 7 positions matching TRBD2. This CDR3 has 14 amino acids. Germline V gene lookup returns CDR1 SGHVS and CDR2 FNYEAQ. J was trimmed by 5 bases and V by 3 bases; bases with no gene match: 6. The sequenced CDR3 bases are TGTGCCAGCAGCTTCCAATTAGCGGGCGAGACC. Its translation: CASSFQLAGET. The CDR3 in its entirety is CASSFQLAGETQYF.

The CDR3 spells CASSLGAAGGTYNEQFF. The part of the CDR3 DNA that was read is TGTGCCAGCAGCTTAGGGGCGGCGGGGGGGACCTACAATGAG. This chain uses TRBV7-3 with TRBJ2-1, with TRBD2 matching over 9 bases. The read ends 3 residues shy of where the CDR3 ends; the end is completed using the germline J gene. The CDR3 extends over 17 amino acids. The germline gives CDR1 SGHTA, CDR2 FQGTGA. The V gene end was trimmed by 2 bases and the J gene end by 2 bases; junction bases not matched to a gene: 7.

Regarding this clone: The read halts 3 residues ahead of the CDR3 end, with the missing end drawn from the germline J gene. This chain connects TRBV7-2 to TRBJ1-2, with TRBD1 matching 7 bases. Per the germline V gene, CDR1 is SGHTA and CDR2 is FQGNSA. The CDR3 sequence is 14 residues long. The ends lost 6 bases at V and 4 bases at J; junction bases unmatched: 8. The CDR3 bases that were read are TGTGCCAGCAGTTTACAGGGGATTAGCTATGGC. Its protein is CASSLQGISYG. The complete CDR3 sequence is CASSLQGISYGYTF.

Details on this clone: The read comes to an end 3 residues before the CDR3 does, leaving the germline J gene to fill in the end. The V gene is TRBV5-1, the J gene TRBJ2-1; 12 bases align to TRBD2. With 3 bases clipped from V and 8 bases from J, the junction kept 9 bases outside the gene matches. The CDR3 is made up of 16 amino acids. Germline V gene sequence: CDR1 SGHRS, CDR2 YFSETQ. The covered CDR3 bases are TGCGCCAGCAGCTCCCAACCTAGCGGGGGGGCCGATGAG. Protein product: CASSSQPSGGADE. The entire CDR3 protein reads CASSSQPSGGADEQFF.

Comment on this clone: The observed sequence ends 3 residues before the CDR3 terminus, with the missing tail filled in from the germline J gene. This chain uses TRBV13 with TRBJ1-3, with 7 bases fitting TRBD1. This CDR3 spans 15 amino acids. Germline CDR1 is PRHDT and CDR2 is FYEKMQ (reference sequence). Unmatched junction bases numbered 2, after V lost 3 bases and J lost 0 bases. Incomplete CDR3 DNA: TGTGCCAGCAGCTTGGGACAGAGCTCTGGAAACACC. Protein: CASSLGQSSGNT. The entire CDR3 sequence reads CASSLGQSSGNTIYF. Using reference TRBV13 and TRBJ1-3 for the parts outside the CDR3, the full variable domain is AAGVIQSPRHLIKEKRETATLKCYPIPRHDTVYWYQQGPGQDPQFLISFYEKMQSDKGSIPDRFSAQQFSDYHSELNMSSLELGDSALYFCASSLGQSSGNTIYFGEGSWLTVV.